This T cell receptor (beta chain) emerged from a study of blood T cell repertoires in COVID-19. Study details: T cells, B-cell-depleted T cells, or PBMCs supplied cDNA or gDNA.

V was shortened by 3 bases and J by 7 bases, with 12 bases between the two germline ends. This CDR3 spans 13 amino acids. CDR1 is LNHDA and CDR2 is SQIVND in the germline V gene (reference sequence). Those enrolled, adults aged roughly 18 to 90 years, came from around 24 US areas. Measured with immunoSEQ multiplex PCR; TCRdb has only the in-frame clones, and not every one. The data contain about 270,000 clones, around 91% of them singletons. This chain links TRBV19 with TRBJ1-2; D ambiguous. The TCR sequence derives from a woman aged 18-29 years who had recovered from COVID-19. The sequenced sample consisted of PBMCs or T cells enriched from blood (not recorded which). DNA for the CDR3: TGTGCCAGTAGTATTAGTTTACGGAGTGGCTACACCTTC. Protein sequence: CASSISLRSGYTF. Using reference TRBV19 and TRBJ1-2 for the parts outside the CDR3, the full variable domain is DGGITQSPKYLFRKEGQNVTLSCEQNLNHDAMYWYRQDPGQGLRLIYYSQIVNDFQKGDIAEGYSVSREKKESFPLTVTSAQKNPTAFYLCASSISLRSGYTFGSGTRLTVV.